Following are 18 T cell receptor beta chains from one sample sequenced in a study of identical twins. TCRdb passed the 5' RACE reads through MiXCR, listing each CDR3 protein once. The sample lists a few hundred thousand distinct CDR3 sequences, approximately 9.1% occurring once. The sequenced material came from naive T cells sorted from blood. These receptors all stem from a woman between 45 and 60 years old in good health.

This clonotype occurred a few times. The rearrangement links TRBV4-1 to TRBJ2-7; 9 bases fit TRBD1. Per germline, CDR1 MGHRA and CDR2 YSYEKL. The V segment lost 4 bases and the J segment 4 bases; nucleotides outside the gene matches: 8. The CDR3 spans 15 residues. In DNA, the CDR3 is TGCGCCAGCAGCCGATTGACAGGGGGGGTATACGAGCAGTACTTC. Translating it yields CASSRLTGGVYEQYF.

This clonotype has more than one count but fewer than ten. The rearrangement joins TRBV12-3 or TRBV12-4 to TRBJ2-3, with 10 bases fitting TRBD2. The CDR3 length is 16 residues. J gave up 4 bases and V 3 bases, and 7 bases lay outside the gene matches. CDR3 sequence (DNA): TGTGCCAGCAGTTTTTTGCCTAGCGGGAGCCCAGATACGCAGTATTTT. As protein: CASSFLPSGSPDTQYF.

This clonotype was seen a few times. The V and J genes are TRBV20-1 and TRBJ1-2, with D uncertain. This CDR3 contains 11 residues. Germline loops: CDR1 DFQATT, CDR2 SNEGSKA (reference sequence). Trimming shortened V by 2 bases and J by 7 bases, and 8 bases separated the two germline ends. CDR3 sequence reads: CSARRLGGYTF. In DNA, the CDR3 is TGCAGTGCTAGACGCTTGGGTGGCTACACCTTC.

The table lists this clonotype with a few counts. This rearrangement joins TRBV10-3 to TRBJ2-2; D ambiguous. The CDR3 is 12 residues long. The germline V gene has CDR1 ENHRY and CDR2 SYGVKD. The germline V and J ends were trimmed by 11 bases and 6 bases, with 13 bases remaining between them. The CDR3 is CAGASAAGELFF. CDR3 bases: TGTGCCGGCGCCAGCGCGGCCGGGGAGCTGTTTTTT.

This clonotype showed up just a few times. The chain uses TRBV7-9 and TRBJ2-5; 7 bases are shared with TRBD1. Per germline, CDR1 SEHNR and CDR2 FQNEAQ (reference sequence). The trim removed 5 bases at V and 2 bases at J, leaving 5 bases unmatched. The CDR3 spans 14 residues. The CDR3 DNA sequence: TGTGCCAGCAGCCCTGGGACAGTACAAGAGACCCAGTACTTC. Protein sequence: CASSPGTVQETQYF.

A remark on this clonotype: Mismatch with germline at one junction end may stem from a read error. The chain uses TRBV7-7 and TRBJ2-1; D is possibly TRBD1 (6 bases). CDR1 is SSHAT, CDR2 FNYEAQ, per germline (reference sequence). The CDR3 contains 14 residues. The CDR3 nucleotides are TGTGCTAGCAGCAGATACAGGGTTTCCAATGAGCAGTTCTTC. It yields the protein CASSRYRVSNEQFF. Filled out from reference TRBV7-7 and TRBJ2-1, the complete variable domain reads GAGVSQSPRYKVTKRGQDVTLRCDPISSHATLYWYQQALGQGPEFLTYFNYEAQPDKSGLPSDRFSAERPEGSISTLTIQRTEQRDSAMYRCASSRYRVSNEQFFGPGTRLTVL.

The rearrangement uses TRBV20-1 and TRBJ1-1, with D possibly matching TRBD1 (6 bases). Germline-derived CDR1 and CDR2 are DFQATT and SNEGSKA (reference sequence). The V and J ends lost 6 bases and 2 bases respectively, with 16 bases between them. The CDR3 loop spans 14 amino acids. CDR3 sequence reads: CSATGQPINTEAFF. CDR3 sequence (DNA): TGCAGTGCAACAGGACAGCCCATAAACACTGAAGCTTTCTTT.

This clonotype was counted between two and nine times. The V gene is TRBV4-1, the J gene TRBJ2-3; TRBD1 might be the D (6 bases). The germline V gene has CDR1 MGHRA and CDR2 YSYEKL. Trimming pared 0 bases from V and 0 bases from J, leaving 19 bases between. The CDR3 consists of 19 residues. The DNA of the CDR3 is TGCGCCAGCAGCCAAGATGGAGTGTTGGGGGCAATTAGCACAGATACGCAGTATTTT. As protein: CASSQDGVLGAISTDTQYF.

This chain uses TRBV7-3 with TRBJ2-3; tentatively, D is TRBD2 (5 bases). Germline V CDR1 and CDR2: SGHTA, FQGTGA. The V gene lost 4 bases and the J gene lost 1 base, with 9 bases spanning the gap. The CDR3 has 14 residues. CDR3 in amino acids: CASSSRTGTDTQYF. In DNA, the CDR3 is TGTGCCAGCAGCTCCCGGACTGGCACAGATACGCAGTATTTT.

This clonotype showed up just a few times. This sequence joins TRBV12-3 or TRBV12-4 and TRBJ2-3; D is unclear. The CDR3 has 14 residues. Trimming shortened V by 7 bases and J by 0 bases, and 11 bases separated the two germline ends. CDR3 region: CASTLGTSTDTQYF. CDR3 sequence (DNA): TGTGCCAGCACCCTCGGAACTAGCACAGATACGCAGTATTTT.

The chain couples TRBV20-1 to TRBJ2-3; D may be TRBD1 or TRBD2 (5 bases each). The CDR3 sequence is 13 residues long. Germline CDR1 is DFQATT and CDR2 is SNEGSKA (reference sequence). The CDR3 sequence is CSGRGDGTDTQYF. For the CDR3, the DNA is TGCAGCGGCCGAGGGGATGGCACAGATACGCAGTATTTT.

This clonotype was seen repeatedly, ten times or more. The rearrangement uses TRBV5-5 and TRBJ1-4, with D unclear. The V and J ends lost 1 base and 0 bases respectively, with 10 bases between them. The CDR3 runs 16 residues. Germline V CDR1 and CDR2: SGHKS, YYEKEE (reference sequence). The CDR3 nucleotides are TGTGCCAGCAGCTTGAATGGTAGATCAACTAATGAAAAACTGTTTTTT. Amino acids: CASSLNGRSTNEKLFF.

The table lists this clonotype with many counts. The chain has TRBV5-1 and TRBJ2-7, with TRBD2 as a possible D gene (7 bases). Germline CDR1 SGHRS, CDR2 YFSETQ. This CDR3 is 13 amino acids long. Deletions cut 4 bases from V and 2 bases from J, with 10 bases between. The CDR3 DNA sequence: TGCGCCAGCAGCATCGGGGGGCCCTACGAGCAGTACTTC. Translated: CASSIGGPYEQYF. The full variable domain, in which reference TRBV5-1 and TRBJ2-7 provide the parts outside the CDR3, is KAGVTQTPRYLIKTRGQQVTLSCSPISGHRSVSWYQQTPGQGLQFLFEYFSETQRNKGNFPGRFSGRQFSNSRSEMNVSTLELGDSALYLCASSIGGPYEQYFGPGTRLTVT.

The table lists this clonotype with a few counts. The chain is built from TRBV15 and TRBJ1-1; D unclear. Trimming removed 5 bases at V and 7 bases at J, with 26 bases between. The V gene's germline CDR1 is LNHNV and CDR2 YYDKDF (reference sequence). The CDR3 extends over 17 amino acids. The CDR3: CATSLLSVASSEGEAFF. Here the CDR3 DNA reads TGTGCCACCAGCTTACTTTCAGTGGCATCATCGGAGGGTGAAGCTTTCTTT.

The chain is built from TRBV7-9 and TRBJ2-2, with D unresolved. From germline, CDR1 is SEHNR and CDR2 FQNEAQ (reference sequence). V lost 3 bases to trimming and J lost 6 bases, with 8 bases between them. CDR3 size: 13 residues. The CDR3 bases are TGTGCCAGCAGCTTTAAAAGTCCCGGGGAGCTGTTTTTT. Protein: CASSFKSPGELFF.

This clonotype was observed a few times. The chain employs TRBV7-8 and TRBJ2-2, with TRBD2 identical over 10 bases. This CDR3 spans 17 amino acids. Germline V gene data show CDR1 as SGHVS and CDR2 as FQNEAQ. Trimming removed 5 bases from V and 4 bases from J; junction bases left unmatched: 10. Here the CDR3 DNA reads TGTGCCAGCAGCCCGCCAGGGAGCGGGAGGGGCACCGGGGAGCTGTTTTTT. Encoded protein: CASSPPGSGRGTGELFF. The whole variable domain, remainder taken from reference TRBV7-8 and TRBJ2-2, is GAGVSQSPRYKVAKRGQDVALRCDPISGHVSLFWYQQALGQGPEFLTYFQNEAQLDKSGLPSDRFFAERPEGSVSTLKIQRTQQEDSAVYLCASSPPGSGRGTGELFFGEGSRLTVL.

The chain couples TRBV10-1 to TRBJ1-2; D may be TRBD1 (5 bases). The CDR3 sequence is 14 residues long. Germline CDR1 WNHNN, CDR2 SYGVQD (reference sequence). The ends were cut back, 8 bases at V and 2 bases at J, with 15 bases in the middle. DNA for the CDR3: TGCGCCAGCTCGCGGGGCCCGGAGAACTATGGCTACACCTTC. Translating it yields CASSRGPENYGYTF.

This clonotype was picked up a small number of times. The V and J genes are TRBV6-1 and TRBJ2-7, with D tentatively TRBD2 (6 bases). Germline loops: CDR1 MNHNS, CDR2 SASEGT. The CDR3 consists of 16 residues. Trimming took 0 bases from V and 0 from J, leaving 12 bases between them. This CDR3 is CASSEAVSGFSYEQYF. The CDR3 DNA sequence: TGTGCCAGCAGTGAAGCAGTAAGCGGGTTCTCCTACGAGCAGTACTTC.